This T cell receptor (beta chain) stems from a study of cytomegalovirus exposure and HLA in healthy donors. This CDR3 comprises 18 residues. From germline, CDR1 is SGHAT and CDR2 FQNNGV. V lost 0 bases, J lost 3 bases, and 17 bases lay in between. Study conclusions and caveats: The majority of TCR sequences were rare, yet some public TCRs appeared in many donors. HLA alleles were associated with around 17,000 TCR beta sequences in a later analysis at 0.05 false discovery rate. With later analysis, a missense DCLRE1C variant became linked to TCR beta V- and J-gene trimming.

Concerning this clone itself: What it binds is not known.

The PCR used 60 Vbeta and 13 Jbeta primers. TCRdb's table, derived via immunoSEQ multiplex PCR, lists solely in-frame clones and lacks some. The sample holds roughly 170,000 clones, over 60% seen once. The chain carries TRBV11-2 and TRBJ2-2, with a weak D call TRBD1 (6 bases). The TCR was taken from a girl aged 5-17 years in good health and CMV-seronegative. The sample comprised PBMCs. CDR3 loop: CASSLDGRRGGDTGELFF. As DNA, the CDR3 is TGTGCCAGCAGCTTAGATGGGAGACGAGGGGGAGACACCGGGGAGCTGTTTTTT.